The 27 T cell receptor beta chains reported below all come from one sample, sequenced in a study of T-cell reconstitution after alpha-beta-depleted transplantation in children. This sample's TCRbeta library carried unique molecular identifier barcodes. MiXCR, run by TCRdb on the PCR reads, gives a single entry per CDR3 protein. The table has about 170,000 distinct CDR3 sequences, 8.5% to 14% seen once. The sample in question was PBMCs, obtained before TCRalphabeta/CD19-depleted stem cell transplant. The receptors shown here come from a boy aged 2 to 10 with acute myeloid leukemia, due to receive a stem cell transplant.

This chain connects TRBV7-9 to TRBJ2-7, with a possible D match to TRBD1 (5 bases). V was shortened by 5 bases and J by 8 bases, with 16 bases between the two germline ends. This CDR3 has 13 amino acids. Germline loops: CDR1 SEHNR, CDR2 FQNEAQ (reference sequence). CDR3 DNA: TGTGCCAGCAGCGACGGACGGACATACCAGCAGTACGTC. The encoded protein is CASSDGRTYQQYV.

This clonotype has at least ten counts. The chain has TRBV11-2 and TRBJ1-2; the D is unclear. The CDR3 length is 14 residues. Germline assignment: CDR1 SGHAT and CDR2 FQNNGV. V lost 0 bases and J 5 bases, leaving 10 bases between the germline ends. The CDR3 region is CASSLEPALYGYTF. In nucleotides, the CDR3 is TGTGCCAGCAGCTTAGAACCTGCCCTATATGGCTACACCTTC.

This clonotype showed up many times. The chain recombines TRBV12-3 or TRBV12-4 with TRBJ2-1; 7 bases map to TRBD2. The CDR3 consists of 15 residues. V lost 3 bases, J lost 4 bases, and 6 bases stayed unmatched. This CDR3 is CASSFRAGPYNEQFF. DNA of the CDR3: TGTGCCAGCAGTTTTCGAGCGGGACCATACAATGAGCAGTTCTTC.

This clonotype came up many times. The V call is TRBV27, the J call TRBJ2-1, with D perhaps given as TRBD1 or TRBD2 (6 bases each). The CDR3 runs 14 residues. Looked up from germline, CDR1 is MNHEY and CDR2 is SMNVEV (reference sequence). V lost 9 bases and J lost 1, with 13 bases in between. CDR3 sequence: CASAVGGSYNEQFF. As DNA, the CDR3 is TGTGCCAGTGCTGTAGGGGGGTCCTACAATGAGCAGTTCTTC.

This clonotype was recorded at least ten times. V usage is TRBV7-2 and J usage is TRBJ2-5, with D tentatively TRBD1 (5 bases). The V end lost 3 bases, the J end lost 5 bases, and 13 bases lay between the germline ends. Germline CDR1 SGHTA, CDR2 FQGNSA. The CDR3 extends over 14 amino acids. The CDR3 DNA reads TGTGCCAGCAGCTTTGGGGCGGCTTGGGAGACCCAGTACTTC. Translation gives CASSFGAAWETQYF.

The table lists this clonotype with many counts. The DNA for the CDR3 is TGCGCCAGCAGCCAAGTTCGCGGCAGGGGTATAGAGACCCAGTACTTC. This gives the protein CASSQVRGRGIETQYF. The V gene is TRBV4-1, the J gene TRBJ2-5, with D maybe TRBD1 (6 bases). CDR3 size: 16 residues. V lost 1 base and J 4 bases, leaving 16 bases between the germline ends. Germline lookup yields CDR1 MGHRA and CDR2 YSYEKL.

This clonotype was found once. A read error is possible here, since a much larger clone lies one base away. The chain links TRBV7-2 to TRBJ2-5, with 10 bases matching TRBD2. J was trimmed by 5 bases and V by 2 bases; bases with no gene match: 5. The germline V gene encodes CDR1 SGHTA and CDR2 FQGNSA. The CDR3 contains 15 residues. DNA for the CDR3: TGTGCCAGCAGCTTACTCGTTAGCGGGGGGGAGACCCAGTACTTC. Translation: CASSLLVSGGETQYF.

This clonotype occurred many times. The V and J genes are TRBV2 and TRBJ1-4; no definite D call. Germline V lookup: CDR1 SNHLY, CDR2 FYNNEI. V shed 5 bases and J shed 7 bases, with 17 bases lying between them. There are 15 residues in the CDR3. CDR3 sequence reads: CASSWATHRSEKLFF. The CDR3 DNA sequence: TGTGCCAGCAGTTGGGCGACACATCGCTCTGAAAAACTGTTTTTT.

This clonotype was picked up many times. V is TRBV7-6 and J is TRBJ2-2, with D tentatively TRBD1 (6 bases). Germline CDR1 and CDR2: SGHVS and FNYEAQ. The length of the CDR3 is 15 residues. V dropped 5 bases and J dropped 6 bases, with 16 bases sitting between them. CDR3 bases: TGTGCCAGCAGCCGGCCCCAGGGGACCCCCGGGGAGCTGTTTTTT. Its protein is CASSRPQGTPGELFF. The variable domain in full, with the rest retrieved from reference TRBV7-6 and TRBJ2-2, is GAGVSQSPRYKVTKRGQDVALRCDPISGHVSLYWYRQALGQGPEFLTYFNYEAQQDKSGLPNDRFSAERPEGSISTLTIQRTEQRDSAMYRCASSRPQGTPGELFFGEGSRLTVL.

This clonotype was counted ten times or more. The genes are TRBV20-1 and TRBJ2-3; a possible D gene is TRBD2 (6 bases). With 4 bases removed from V and 0 bases from J, the gap between germline ends came to 11 bases. Germline values: CDR1 DFQATT, CDR2 SNEGSKA (reference sequence). The CDR3 length is 14 residues. CDR3 in DNA: TGCAGTGCTAAGCCGGGACTGAGCACAGATACGCAGTATTTT. Translating it yields CSAKPGLSTDTQYF.

At least ten counts were recorded for this clonotype. This rearrangement joins TRBV7-2 to TRBJ2-7, with TRBD1 matching 8 bases. Germline V lookup: CDR1 SGHTA, CDR2 FQGNSA. The junction had 7 bases not matched to a gene; V was cut back by 3 bases and J by 0 bases. There are 16 residues in the CDR3. This CDR3 reads CASSFGLGQGSYEQYF. The CDR3 coding sequence is TGTGCCAGCAGCTTCGGGCTAGGACAGGGCTCCTACGAGCAGTACTTC.

The table lists this clonotype with many counts. CDR3 amino acids: CASSSLQGYEQFF. The CDR3 region has the DNA TGTGCCAGCAGCTCATTACAGGGTTATGAGCAGTTCTTC. V and J are TRBV11-2 and TRBJ2-1, with D possibly matching TRBD1 (6 bases). V lost 4 bases and J 8 bases, leaving 12 bases between the germline ends. Germline lookup yields CDR1 SGHAT and CDR2 FQNNGV. The CDR3 contains 13 residues.

There are many counts of this clonotype. This chain links TRBV6-5 with TRBJ1-1; perhaps TRBD1 as D (5 bases). The CDR3 sequence is 15 residues long. Germline V gene sequence: CDR1 MNHEY, CDR2 SVGAGI. Trimming took 4 bases from V and 1 from J, leaving 13 bases between them. CDR3 nucleotide sequence: TGTGCCAGCAGTTCTGGCCCCACAGGGAACACTGAAGCTTTCTTT. Translation: CASSSGPTGNTEAFF.

This clonotype was found many times. The V and J genes are TRBV15 and TRBJ2-6; D gene uncertain. The V gene's germline CDR1 is LNHNV and CDR2 YYDKDF (reference sequence). The CDR3 contains 16 residues. V was cut by 3 bases and J by 0 bases, with 9 bases left in between. The CDR3 protein is CATSSDTNSGANVLTF. The CDR3 DNA sequence: TGTGCCACCAGCAGCGACACTAACTCTGGGGCCAACGTCCTGACTTTC. Filled out from reference TRBV15 and TRBJ2-6, the complete variable domain reads DAMVIQNPRYQVTQFGKPVTLSCSQTLNHNVMYWYQQKSSQAPKLLFHYYDKDFNNEADTPDNFQSRRPNTSFCFLDIRSPGLGDTAMYLCATSSDTNSGANVLTFGAGSRLTVL.

This clonotype was recorded a few times. The CDR3 coding sequence is TGCAGCGTTCTAGGGACAGAACTTACTTCAGGAAACACCATATATTTT. Translated, it gives CSVLGTELTSGNTIYF. The chain uses TRBV29-1 and TRBJ1-3, with 7 bases matching TRBD1. CDR3 length: 16 amino acids. In germline, CDR1 is SQVTM, CDR2 ANQGSEA. Trimming at V came to 5 bases and at J to 4 bases, leaving 14 bases not matched to a gene.

As regards this clonotype: Being one base from a much bigger clone, this may be a read error. Here the CDR3 DNA reads TGTGCCAGCAGTTTTTCGACGGACTCCTACGAGCAGTACTTC. This codes for CASSFSTDSYEQYF. The chain couples TRBV27 to TRBJ2-7, with D unresolved. Germline values: CDR1 MNHEY, CDR2 SMNVEV (reference sequence). The V end lost 3 bases, the J end lost 0 bases, and 9 bases lay between the germline ends. This CDR3 region has 14 residues.

This clonotype was seen at least ten times. The chain carries TRBV24-1 and TRBJ2-3; 7 nucleotides align to TRBD1. Germline values: CDR1 KGHDR, CDR2 SFDVKD. V shed 4 bases and J 4 bases; nucleotides not matched to a gene: 7. The CDR3 extends over 15 amino acids. CDR3 residues: CATSDPTGYADTQYF. CDR3 coding DNA: TGTGCCACCAGTGACCCGACAGGGTACGCAGATACGCAGTATTTT.

Many counts were recorded for this clonotype. This rearrangement joins TRBV29-1 to TRBJ2-1; D possibly uses TRBD1 or TRBD2 (6 bases each). The length of the CDR3 is 13 residues. The V and J ends lost 3 bases and 4 bases respectively, with 10 bases between them. Germline V gene sequence: CDR1 SQVTM, CDR2 ANQGSEA. DNA for the CDR3: TGCAGCGTTGAGAAGGGGGGATACAATGAGCAGTTCTTC. Its protein product is CSVEKGGYNEQFF.

This clonotype was picked up many times. This CDR3 reads CSARQKNTEAFF. The CDR3 coding sequence is TGCAGTGCTAGACAAAAAAACACTGAAGCTTTCTTT. The rearrangement joins TRBV20-1 to TRBJ1-1; D call uncertain. The CDR3 loop spans 12 amino acids. Looked up from germline, CDR1 is DFQATT and CDR2 is SNEGSKA (reference sequence). V lost 2 bases, J lost 2 bases, and 6 bases lay in between.

This clonotype was seen repeatedly, ten times or more. This rearrangement joins TRBV12-3 or TRBV12-4 to TRBJ1-1; no definite D call. This CDR3 has 13 residues. The V end lost 6 bases, the J end lost 0 bases, and 8 bases lay between the germline ends. CDR3 residues: CASSPHLNTEAFF. CDR3 nucleotide sequence: TGTGCCAGCAGCCCTCACCTGAACACTGAAGCTTTCTTT.

Notes on this clonotype: A much larger clone is a single base away; this may be a read error. The gene calls are TRBV20-1 and TRBJ1-4, with D possibly matching TRBD1 (5 bases). The CDR3 is 14 residues long. Germline CDR1 reads DFQATT; CDR2 reads SNEGSKA (reference sequence). In DNA, the CDR3 is TGCAGTGCACTAAACAGTGGGACTAATGAAAGACTGTTTTTT. As protein: CSALNSGTNERLFF.

This clonotype was recorded at least ten times. This chain connects TRBV5-1 to TRBJ2-1, with D uncertain. The ends were cut back, 3 bases at V and 6 bases at J, with 10 bases in the middle. The CDR3 consists of 13 residues. Germline V CDR1 and CDR2: SGHRS, YFSETQ. In DNA form, the CDR3 reads TGCGCCAGCAGCTCCACCTACTCCAATGAGCAGTTCTTC. Amino acid sequence: CASSSTYSNEQFF.

This clonotype was counted ten times or more. CDR3 coding DNA: TGCAGTGCTAGACACCTTGGCAGGGGAACTGAAGCTTTCTTT. It is translated as CSARHLGRGTEAFF. The chain combines TRBV20-1 with TRBJ1-1; a possible D gene is TRBD1 (6 bases). V was trimmed by 2 bases and J by 5 bases, leaving 15 bases between them. CDR1 DFQATT and CDR2 SNEGSKA come from the germline V gene (reference sequence). The CDR3 totals 14 residues.

Many counts were recorded for this clonotype. V and J are TRBV3-1 and TRBJ2-2; possible D gene TRBD2, 6 bases. Trimming pared 4 bases from V and 4 bases from J, leaving 10 bases between. Germline V gene data show CDR1 as LGHDT and CDR2 as YNNKEL (reference sequence). The length of the CDR3 is 14 residues. This chain's CDR3 is CASSPDYLTGELFF. The CDR3 nucleotides read TGTGCCAGCAGCCCGGACTATCTCACCGGGGAGCTGTTTTTT. The whole variable domain, filled in from reference TRBV3-1 and TRBJ2-2, reads DTAVSQTPKYLVTQMGNDKSIKCEQNLGHDTMYWYKQDSKKFLKIMFSYNNKELIINETVPNRFSPKSPDKAHLNLHINSLELGDSAVYFCASSPDYLTGELFFGEGSRLTVL.

This clonotype was counted at least ten times. The chain has TRBV20-1 and TRBJ1-6, with 8 nucleotides matching TRBD1. V shed 6 bases, J shed 8 bases, and the junction held 9 bases outside the gene matches. CDR1 is DFQATT, CDR2 SNEGSKA, per germline (reference sequence). This CDR3 has 14 amino acids. CDR3 nucleotide sequence: TGCAGTGCACGAGCGGGACAGGACTATTCACCCCTCCACTTT. Its protein is CSARAGQDYSPLHF.

This clonotype was counted at least ten times. The chain combines TRBV4-1 with TRBJ2-1, with TRBD2 as a possible D gene (5 bases). Trimming removed 5 bases from V and 8 bases from J, with 10 bases in between. Looked up from germline, CDR1 is MGHRA and CDR2 is YSYEKL. This CDR3 is built from 12 residues. The chain's CDR3 is CASSKIGDEQFF. The CDR3 DNA reads TGCGCCAGCAGCAAGATCGGGGATGAGCAGTTCTTC.

Remarks on this clonotype: Just one base apart from a much larger clone, this may be a read error. The chain is built from TRBV4-1 and TRBJ2-1; 12 bases match TRBD2. The J call may be in error: the DNA end matches TRBJ2-7 better. Germline V CDR1 and CDR2: MGHRA, YSYEKL. The CDR3 spans 16 residues. For the CDR3, the DNA is TGCGCCAGCAGCCACCTGGGACTAGCGGGCCACAATGAGCAGTACTTC. Translating it yields CASSHLGLAGHNEQYF.